What follows are 16 T cell receptor beta chains derived from one specimen sequenced in a study of blood T cell repertoires in COVID-19. The method was immunoSEQ multiplex PCR; TCRdb's version includes in-frame clones alone and lacks a portion of them. This sample has over 50,000 clones; 75% to 95% occur once, and the top ten carry 5.5% to 8%. Material for sequencing was peripheral blood. The receptor set was obtained from a man over 45 with active COVID-19.

This clone was found once. The rearrangement uses TRBV28 and TRBJ2-2; D possibly corresponds to TRBD1 (6 bases). The CDR3 is 11 amino acids. Germline V lookup: CDR1 MDHEN, CDR2 SYDVKM. V dropped 9 bases and J dropped 7 bases, with 9 bases sitting between them. The CDR3 region is CASKGGGELFF. The CDR3 DNA reads as TGTGCCAGTAAAGGGGGCGGGGAGCTGTTTTTT.

The chain employs TRBV30 and TRBJ2-2, with D perhaps TRBD2 (5 bases). The CDR3 covers 20 residues. The germline CDR1 and CDR2 sequences are GTSNPN and SVGIG (reference sequence). V dropped 3 bases and J dropped 2 bases, with 28 bases sitting between them. The CDR3 DNA sequence: TGTGCCTGGAGGGCAGTCTGGGGAGCACGGAGGCCAAGCAACACCGGGGAGCTGTTTTTT. Translated: CAWRAVWGARRPSNTGELFF.

J is TRBJ2-4 and V is TRBV3-1 (or the pseudogene TRBV3-2), with D perhaps matching TRBD2 (6 bases). The germline CDR1 and CDR2 sequences are LGHDT and YNNKEL (reference sequence). The V and J ends lost 1 base and 1 base respectively, with 23 bases between them. This CDR3 spans 20 amino acids. The CDR3 DNA is TGTGCCAGCAGCCAAGTTCTCGAGACTAGTTCGTCTGCGGCCAAAAACATTCAGTACTTC. Translated: CASSQVLETSSSAAKNIQYF.

This clone has a handful of counts. V gene TRBV7-2 combines with J gene TRBJ2-7, with D unclear. The CDR3 length is 14 residues. Germline values: CDR1 SGHTA, CDR2 FQGNSA. Trimming left V 3 bases short and J 3 bases short, with 12 bases between. In DNA form, the CDR3 reads TGTGCCAGCAGCTTCGGTTCCTTCAACTACGAGCAGTACTTC. Translation: CASSFGSFNYEQYF.

The chain joins TRBV3-1 (or the pseudogene TRBV3-2) to TRBJ1-3; D ambiguous. Germline loops: CDR1 LGHDT, CDR2 YNNKEL (reference sequence). This CDR3 is built from 12 residues. With 1 base removed from V and 4 bases from J, the gap between germline ends came to 2 bases. As DNA, the CDR3 is TGTGCCAGCAGCCAAGCAGGAAACACCATATATTTT. Amino acids: CASSQAGNTIYF.

J is TRBJ1-2 and V is TRBV4-2; perhaps TRBD1 as D (5 bases). Per germline, CDR1 LGHNA and CDR2 YNFKEQ. Trimming took 0 bases from V and 5 from J, leaving 19 bases between them. The CDR3 has 17 amino acids. CDR3 residues: CASSQEVVRVLKYGYTF. CDR3 sequence (DNA): TGTGCCAGCAGCCAAGAGGTGGTCAGGGTTTTGAAGTATGGCTACACCTTC.

This rearrangement joins TRBV30 to TRBJ1-1; 8 nucleotides match TRBD1. CDR1 is GTSNPN and CDR2 is SVGIG in the germline V gene (reference sequence). This CDR3 is built from 14 residues. V lost 3 bases, J lost 3 bases, and 6 bases stayed unmatched. The CDR3 region has the DNA TGTGCCTGGAGGCGGACAGGGTTCTACACTGAAGCTTTCTTT. It yields the protein CAWRRTGFYTEAFF.

V and J are TRBV18 and TRBJ2-7; weak D call: TRBD2 (5 bases). Germline CDR1 is KGHSH and CDR2 is LQKENI. This CDR3 is built from 16 residues. The V end lost 6 bases, the J end lost 1 base, and 19 bases lay between the germline ends. Here the CDR3 DNA reads TGTGCCAGCTCGCCCCTATCTGGACTGGGATCCTACGAGCAGTACTTC. Its protein product is CASSPLSGLGSYEQYF.

This chain joins TRBV2 and TRBJ1-2; weak D call: TRBD1 (6 bases). This CDR3 has 13 amino acids. Trimming took 7 bases from V and 8 from J, leaving 17 bases between them. The germline V gene encodes CDR1 SNHLY and CDR2 FYNNEI. CDR3 DNA sequence: TGTGCCAGCATCCAGGACAGCATGGGAGGCTACACCTTC. This gives the protein CASIQDSMGGYTF.

The chain combines TRBV6-2 or TRBV6-3 with TRBJ2-1; 12 bases agree with TRBD2. Germline CDR1 and CDR2: MNHEY and SVGEGT. The CDR3 runs 16 residues. After removal of 2 bases from V and 8 bases from J, the junction contained 7 bases not matched to a gene. The CDR3 DNA reads as TGTGCCAGCAGTTACGCGCTAGCGGGAGGGGGGCATGAGCAGTTCTTC. Its translation is CASSYALAGGGHEQFF.

The rearrangement links TRBV5-1 to TRBJ2-5, with D possibly being TRBD2 (5 bases). Germline loops: CDR1 SGHRS, CDR2 YFSETQ. This CDR3 comprises 12 residues. V shed 5 bases and J shed 5 bases, with 10 bases lying between them. Here the CDR3 DNA reads TGCGCCAGCAGTCCAAGAGGGGAGACCCAGTACTTC. It translates to CASSPRGETQYF.

This rearrangement joins TRBV7-8 to TRBJ1-6; D gene uncertain. CDR1 and CDR2 (germline): SGHVS, FQNEAQ. The germline V and J ends were trimmed by 3 bases and 8 bases, with 5 bases remaining between them. The CDR3 runs 12 residues. CDR3 sequence: CASSLGDSPLHF. CDR3 in DNA: TGTGCCAGCAGCTTGGGAGATTCACCCCTCCACTTT.

CDR3 in amino acids: CASSAGAGAIYEQYF. CDR3 coding DNA: TGTGCCAGCAGCGCGGGGGCAGGGGCGATCTACGAGCAGTACTTC. The chain joins TRBV11-2 to TRBJ2-7, with D perhaps TRBD2 (7 bases). Germline CDR1 SGHAT, CDR2 FQNNGV. Trimming left V 5 bases short and J 3 bases short, with 17 bases between. The CDR3 sequence is 15 residues long.

The chain recombines TRBV6-5 with TRBJ2-5, with D possibly TRBD1 on 6 matching bases. Germline CDR1 reads MNHEY; CDR2 reads SVGAGI. The CDR3 spans 13 residues. V lost 6 bases, J lost 5 bases, and 13 bases lay in between. The CDR3 region is CASRPHRDETQYF. The CDR3 region has the DNA TGTGCCAGCAGGCCTCACAGGGATGAGACCCAGTACTTC.

This chain uses TRBV30 with TRBJ2-3; D might be TRBD1 (5 bases). There are 12 residues in the CDR3. The germline gives CDR1 GTSNPN, CDR2 SVGIG (reference sequence). Between the trimmed V and J ends, which lost 2 bases and 6 bases, there was a span of 9 bases. The CDR3 bases are TGTGCCTGGAGTACAGGTGGGGATACGCAGTATTTT. Translation: CAWSTGGDTQYF.

V gene TRBV6-5 combines with J gene TRBJ1-2; a possible D gene is TRBD1 (5 bases). The V gene's germline CDR1 is MNHEY and CDR2 SVGAGI. This CDR3 has 14 residues. V was shortened by 4 bases and J by 5 bases, with 14 bases between the two germline ends. This CDR3 is CASSSSRVGYGYTF. The CDR3 bases are TGTGCCAGCAGTTCTTCCAGGGTAGGGTATGGCTACACCTTC.